This is a list of T cell receptor beta chains from one sample in a study of blood T cells in healthy people across ages. TCRdb ran MiXCR on the 5' RACE reads and lists one entry per CDR3 protein. The profile shows more than 800,000 distinct CDR3 sequences, less than 50% of them singletons. Material for sequencing was blood. The receptors originated from a woman aged 55 to 70 in good health. The CDR3 runs from the conserved cysteine through the conserved F or W. A D gene is named only where the DNA matches it firmly. Size is omitted from some rows. Given values are once, few, many or a class for expanded clones.

V gene	D gene	J gene	clone size	CDR3 DNA	CDR3 protein
TRBV2	.	TRBJ1-2	few	TGTGCCAACCGGGGCCTGGGTGGCTACACCTTC	CANRGLGGYTF
TRBV15	.	TRBJ2-3	.	TGTGCCACCAGCCCGGGACGGTCCGATACGCAGTATTTT	CATSPGRSDTQYF
TRBV2	TRBD2	TRBJ2-5	.	TGTGCCAGCAGTGTCCCGGGACTAGCGGGAGGGCCGGGCCAAGAGACCCAGTACTTC	CASSVPGLAGGPGQETQYF
TRBV4-2	.	TRBJ2-5	.	TGTGCCAGCAGCCAAGAGGCCTTAGAGACCCAGTACTTC	CASSQEALETQYF
TRBV4-2	TRBD2	TRBJ2-1	.	TGTGCCAGCAGCCAAGAGTTTAGCGGGAATCGCAATGAGCAGTTCTTC	CASSQEFSGNRNEQFF
TRBV7-6	.	TRBJ2-1	.	TGTGCCAGCAGCTTAAGGGGATCGGGATCCTACAATGAGCAGTTCTTC	CASSLRGSGSYNEQFF
TRBV27	TRBD1	TRBJ1-5	few	TGTGCCAGCAGTAAACAGGGGGGAGATCAGCCCCAGCATTTT	CASSKQGGDQPQHF
TRBV28	TRBD1	TRBJ1-6	few	TGTGCCAGCAGTCCGACAGGGGGGACGGATTCACCCCTCCACTTT	CASSPTGGTDSPLHF
TRBV27	.	TRBJ1-2	.	TGTGCCAGCAGTCGAGGGATCGACATTGCCTATGGCTACACCTTC	CASSRGIDIAYGYTF
TRBV10-3	TRBD1	TRBJ1-4	few	TGTGCCATCAGTGACCCCGGGACAGCAAATGAAAAACTGTTTTTT	CAISDPGTANEKLFF
TRBV11-1	TRBD1	TRBJ1-1	.	TGTGCCAGCAGCCCGCGACAGGGGGCCGGCACTGAAGCTTTCTTT	CASSPRQGAGTEAFF
TRBV6-1	TRBD1	TRBJ2-7	.	TGTGCCAGCATCGAAAGGACAGGGGCTTACGAGCAGTACTTC	CASIERTGAYEQYF
TRBV5-1	TRBD2	TRBJ2-3	.	TGCGCCAGCGAACTGGAGACTAGCGGAACAGATACGCAGTATTTT	CASELETSGTDTQYF
TRBV7-9	TRBD1	TRBJ2-7	.	TGTGCCAGCAGCTCCGGGACAGGGGCTGCCTACGAGCAGTACTTC	CASSSGTGAAYEQYF
TRBV20-1	TRBD1	TRBJ2-5	many	TGCAGTGCTCCGGGTGACAGGGAAGAGACCCAGTACTTC	CSAPGDREETQYF
TRBV29-1	.	TRBJ2-1	few	TGCAGCGTACGCTCGAGCGGCCAAGGGTTCAATGAGCAGTTCTTC	CSVRSSGQGFNEQFF
TRBV7-9	.	TRBJ2-7	many	TGTGCCAGCAGTTTGAAAGGAGGACCCTACGAGCAGTACTTC	CASSLKGGPYEQYF
TRBV27	.	TRBJ2-3	few	TGTGCCAGCAGCCACCCCAGCGGGCCGGTCGATACGCAGTATTTT	CASSHPSGPVDTQYF
TRBV20-1	TRBD2	TRBJ2-7	few	TGCAGTGCTAGAGACGGGGGGACTCCTTCGGGTACCCAGTACTTC	CSARDGGTPSGTQYF
TRBV11-2	.	TRBJ2-1	.	TGTGCCAGCAGCGTATCTACCTACAGTGAGCAGTTCTTC	CASSVSTYSEQFF
TRBV20-1	TRBD2	TRBJ2-4	.	TGCAGTGCTTTACTAGCGGGAGCCAAAAACGTTCAGTACTTC	CSALLAGAKNVQYF
TRBV15	.	TRBJ2-4	.	TGTGCCACCAGCAGAGATCGGCCAGGCGGCAAAAACATTCAGTACTTC	CATSRDRPGGKNIQYF
TRBV20-1	TRBD2	TRBJ2-3	many	TGCAGTGCTACTAGCGGGAGGGGCTTCACAGATACGCAGTATTTT	CSATSGRGFTDTQYF
TRBV5-1	TRBD1	TRBJ2-5	.	TGCGCCAGCGGCGCCTTCGAAACAGGGGATCAAGAGACCCAGTACTTC	CASGAFETGDQETQYF
TRBV7-9	.	TRBJ2-1	.	TGTGCCAGCAGCCCTCAAAAATCAGATGAGCAGTTCTTC	CASSPQKSDEQFF
TRBV6-5	.	TRBJ2-1	.	TGTGCCAGCAGTTACTTCGTCCGCACTAGCTCCTACAATGAGCAGTTCTTC	CASSYFVRTSSYNEQFF
TRBV10-3	TRBD2	TRBJ2-7	few	TGTGCCATCAGTGACAGAGTTAGCGGGAGTGACTACGAGCAGTACTTC	CAISDRVSGSDYEQYF
TRBV10-2	.	TRBJ2-7	few	TGCGCCAGCAGGACGGGACACCTACCGGGCGAGCAGTACTTC	CASRTGHLPGEQYF
TRBV20-1	.	TRBJ2-3	once	TGCAGTGCTAGTTTGGCTAGTGCTAGCACAGATACGCAGTATTTT	CSASLASASTDTQYF
TRBV4-1	.	TRBJ2-1	.	TGCGCCAGCAGCCAAGATAGGGTACCGGTTGGCGATGAGCAGTTCTTC	CASSQDRVPVGDEQFF
TRBV7-9	.	TRBJ2-5	once	TGTGCCAGCAGCTTACAGAAGTACCAAGAGACCCAGTACTTC	CASSLQKYQETQYF
TRBV27	.	TRBJ2-7	few	TGTGCCAGCAGTTTTATGTCAGCCGCGTACGAGCAGTACTTC	CASSFMSAAYEQYF
TRBV6-5	.	TRBJ1-5	.	TGTGCCAGCAGTTACTCGAGATCGGCGGGGGCTCGCAATCAGCCCCAGCATTTT	CASSYSRSAGARNQPQHF
TRBV20-1	.	TRBJ1-2	many	TGCAGTGCTAGAGATCGGGTGGGGCCACACACCTTC	CSARDRVGPHTF
TRBV29-1	TRBD2	TRBJ2-1	few	TGCAGCGTTGGGACTAGCGGGGCGACCTACAATGAGCAGTTCTTC	CSVGTSGATYNEQFF
TRBV6-2/TRBV6-3	.	TRBJ1-2	.	TGTGCCAGCAGCCGCGTAAAGGGGAACTATGGCTACACCTTC	CASSRVKGNYGYTF
TRBV12-3/TRBV12-4	.	TRBJ2-7	.	TGTGCCAGCAGTTATGGGCGCGGTGTCCACGAGCAGTACTTC	CASSYGRGVHEQYF
TRBV9	TRBD2	TRBJ2-3	few	TGTGCCAGCAGCGCAAGACAGGGTCTGACTAGCGGGAGTCCCACAGATACGCAGTATTTT	CASSARQGLTSGSPTDTQYF
TRBV11-2	.	TRBJ2-3	.	TGTGCCAGCAGCCCCCCAGGGTGGACAGATACGCAGTATTTT	CASSPPGWTDTQYF
TRBV5-1	TRBD1	TRBJ2-6	.	TGCGCCAGCAGCCTGACAGGGCAGCGCTCTGGGGCCAACGTCCTGACTTTC	CASSLTGQRSGANVLTF
TRBV29-1	TRBD1	TRBJ2-3	.	TGCAGCGTTGCCCTCAGGGGGCTAGTGACAGATACGCAGTATTTT	CSVALRGLVTDTQYF
TRBV28	TRBD2	TRBJ2-1	.	TGTGCCAGCCTAGAGGCGGGGGCCTACAATGAGCAGTTCTTC	CASLEAGAYNEQFF
TRBV7-8	TRBD2	TRBJ2-5	few	TGTGCCAGCAGCACACAGACTAGCGGGAGGAAAGAGACCCAGTACTTC	CASSTQTSGRKETQYF
TRBV20-1	.	TRBJ2-5	.	TGCAGTGCTAGAGATAGTCGGCTAGCGAGAGAGACCCAGTACTTC	CSARDSRLARETQYF
TRBV5-4	.	TRBJ2-2	.	TGTGCCAGCAGCTACACCACGAACACCGGGGAGCTGTTTTTT	CASSYTTNTGELFF
TRBV18	TRBD1	TRBJ2-7	.	TGTGCCAGCTCACCATTTAGGACAGGGGAAGACGAGCAGTACTTC	CASSPFRTGEDEQYF
TRBV4-2	TRBD1	TRBJ2-3	.	TGTGCCAGCAGCCAAGTGGCTAGACAGGGAGCAGATACGCAGTATTTT	CASSQVARQGADTQYF
TRBV12-3/TRBV12-4	.	TRBJ2-2	few	TGTGCCAGCAGTTTAGCTCCCGGGGAGCTGTTTTTT	CASSLAPGELFF
TRBV29-1	.	TRBJ2-3	.	TGCAGCGTTGACAAGGCGATCGATACGCAGTATTTT	CSVDKAIDTQYF
TRBV18	.	TRBJ2-7	few	TGTGCCAGCTCACCAGGCGGGATAGCTTACGAGCAGTACTTC	CASSPGGIAYEQYF
TRBV20-1	TRBD2	TRBJ2-1	once	TGCAGTGCTAGAGTTGGGACTAGGGTTCGTGATGAGCAGTTCTTC	CSARVGTRVRDEQFF
TRBV10-2	TRBD1	TRBJ1-5	few	TGCGCCAGCAGTGAGGGGGACAGGGTTTTAGGTAATCAGCCCCAGCATTTT	CASSEGDRVLGNQPQHF
TRBV2	TRBD2	TRBJ2-7	.	TGTGCCAGCCGGGGGACTAGCGGGCCGTGGCAGTACTTC	CASRGTSGPWQYF
TRBV5-4	TRBD2	TRBJ2-3	.	TGTGCCAGCAGCTTAGGGCCTAGCGGGAGTAAGAGAGATACGCAGTATTTT	CASSLGPSGSKRDTQYF